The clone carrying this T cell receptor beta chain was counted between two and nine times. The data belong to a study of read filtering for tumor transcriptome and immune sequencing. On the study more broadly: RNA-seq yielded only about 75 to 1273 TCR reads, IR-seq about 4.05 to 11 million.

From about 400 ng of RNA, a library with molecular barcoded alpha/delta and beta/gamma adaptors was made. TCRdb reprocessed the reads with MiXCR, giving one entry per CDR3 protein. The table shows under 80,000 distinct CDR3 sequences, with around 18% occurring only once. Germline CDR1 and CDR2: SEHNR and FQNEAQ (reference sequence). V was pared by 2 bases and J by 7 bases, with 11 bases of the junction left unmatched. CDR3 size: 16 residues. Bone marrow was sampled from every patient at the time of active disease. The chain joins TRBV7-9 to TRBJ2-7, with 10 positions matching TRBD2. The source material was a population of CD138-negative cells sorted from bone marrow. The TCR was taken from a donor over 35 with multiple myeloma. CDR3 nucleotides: TGTGCCAGCAGCTTACTTTCTGGGGCTAGCGGGGGTGAGCAGTACTTC. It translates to CASSLLSGASGGEQYF. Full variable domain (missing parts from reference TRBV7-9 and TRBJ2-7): DTGVSQNPRHKITKRGQNVTFRCDPISEHNRLYWYRQTLGQGPEFLTYFQNEAQLEKSRLLSDRFSAERPKGSFSTLEIQRTEQGDSAMYLCASSLLSGASGGEQYFGPGTRLTVT.